The clone carrying this TCR beta chain was recorded many times. This sample is drawn from a study of T cells in Graves' hyperthyroidism and ophthalmopathy. This CDR3 is built from 14 residues. V shed 3 bases and J 6 bases; nucleotides not matched to a gene: 3. TCR beta CDR3 region amplification was performed from RNA transcripts. HTBI primers were used for first-round RT-PCR of the TCR CDR3. TCRdb re-analysed the multiplex PCR reads in MiXCR, keeping a single row per CDR3 protein. The sample shows around 500,000 distinct CDR3 sequences, about 16% of them seen only once. Sample: blood. The chain carries TRBV12-3 or TRBV12-4 and TRBJ2-1; TRBD2 agrees at 9 bases. The receptor was derived from a woman in her twenties or thirties with Graves' ophthalmopathy. The DNA of the CDR3 is TGTGCCAGCAGTTTCGCGGGAGGGCGCAATGAGCAGTTCTTC. This sequence encodes CASSFAGGRNEQFF.